The 10 T cell receptor beta chains below were found in one sample sequenced in a study of beta chain features in type 1 diabetes. What was sequenced were expressed TCRB transcripts, since all of the isolated RNA had been reverse transcribed. Using immunoSEQ multiplex PCR, the repertoire was profiled, and TCRdb retains in-frame clones only, with some absent. The sample consists of 150,000 to 180,000 clones, approximately 8.1% of them appearing once. The sample taken for sequencing was central memory CD4+ T cells from blood. The receptor set was obtained from a man between 18 and 29 years old in good health.

This chain connects TRBV4-2 to TRBJ2-7; 8 bases align to TRBD1. Germline V gene sequence: CDR1 LGHNA, CDR2 YNFKEQ. The CDR3 spans 15 residues. V was pared by 3 bases and J by 3 bases, with 7 bases of the junction left unmatched. The CDR3 region has the DNA TGTGCCAGCAGCCACGGACAGGGCGGCCACTACGAGCAGTACTTC. Translation: CASSHGQGGHYEQYF.

CDR3 nucleotide sequence: TGTGCCAGCAGCCCAGGGGGCAGGACTGAAGCTTTCTTT. This translates into CASSPGGRTEAFF. V and J are TRBV11-3 and TRBJ1-1; TRBD1 matches at 8 bases. The ends lost 5 bases at V and 5 bases at J; junction bases unmatched: 4. Germline CDR1 reads SGHNT; CDR2 reads YENEEA. The CDR3 is made up of 13 amino acids.

Only a few counts were recorded for this clone. V gene TRBV21-1 combines with J gene TRBJ2-3; the DNA was not used to check the table's D call, TRBD2. TRBV21-1 corresponds to a pseudogene. This CDR3 has 15 amino acids. The DNA of the CDR3 is TGTGCCAGCACATCGGGGGAAAGGGACACAGATACGCAGTATTTT. Its protein is CASTSGERDTDTQYF.

The chain links TRBV7-3 to TRBJ2-2; the match to TRBD1 covers 9 bases. Germline V gives CDR1 SGHTA, CDR2 FQGTGA. This CDR3 contains 15 residues. The junction had 8 bases not matched to a gene; V was cut back by 5 bases and J by 7 bases. This CDR3 reads CASSPQGARFGELFF. DNA for the CDR3: TGTGCCAGCAGCCCACAGGGGGCGCGCTTCGGGGAGCTGTTTTTT.

This clone was counted a few times. The chain joins TRBV5-4 to TRBJ2-5, with 11 bases that match TRBD1. The CDR3 has 15 residues. Per germline, CDR1 SGHNT and CDR2 YYREEE (reference sequence). J was trimmed by 4 bases and V by 3 bases; bases with no gene match: 5. CDR3 region: CASSSPGTGGETQYF. In DNA form, the CDR3 reads TGTGCCAGCAGCTCGCCCGGGACAGGGGGAGAGACCCAGTACTTC.

The sample holds a few counts of this clone. This chain joins TRBV7-3 and TRBJ2-1; D call uncertain. Trimming stripped 3 bases from V and 4 bases from J, with 4 bases between. CDR1 is SGHTA, CDR2 FQGTGA, per germline. This CDR3 is 12 amino acids long. The CDR3 DNA is TGTGCCAGCAGCTTCGGGTACAATGAGCAGTTCTTC. This encodes CASSFGYNEQFF.

Turning to this clone: The junction departs from the called germline gene at one end, perhaps through a read error. V usage is TRBV7-7 and J usage is TRBJ2-5; 9 bases fit TRBD2. The CDR3 is 15 amino acids. Looked up from germline, CDR1 is SSHAT and CDR2 is FNYEAQ (reference sequence). CDR3 bases: TGTGCTAGCAGCTTAGTGACTAGCGGCCAAGAGACCCAGTACTTC. It yields the protein CASSLVTSGQETQYF. The entire variable domain, with the rest obtained from reference TRBV7-7 and TRBJ2-5, is as follows: GAGVSQSPRYKVTKRGQDVTLRCDPISSHATLYWYQQALGQGPEFLTYFNYEAQPDKSGLPSDRFSAERPEGSISTLTIQRTEQRDSAMYRCASSLVTSGQETQYFGPGTRLLVL.

This clone was seen only a few times. V and J are TRBV13 and TRBJ2-2, with D possibly TRBD2 on 7 matching bases. The CDR3 covers 14 residues. CDR1 is PRHDT and CDR2 is FYEKMQ in the germline V gene (reference sequence). Trimming left V 5 bases short and J 7 bases short, with 14 bases between. In DNA form, the CDR3 reads TGTGCCAGCAGCACAGGGTCGGGGGGCGGGGAGCTGTTTTTT. Residues: CASSTGSGGGELFF.

This clone was counted between two and nine times. J is TRBJ2-1 and V is TRBV19, with D perhaps matching TRBD2 (6 bases). CDR3 length: 15 amino acids. V shed 7 bases and J shed 1 base, with 14 bases lying between them. Germline V gene sequence: CDR1 LNHDA, CDR2 SQIVND (reference sequence). The CDR3 DNA sequence: TGTGCCAGTATAGGCGGGGTTAATTCCTACAATGAGCAGTTCTTC. Its translation: CASIGGVNSYNEQFF.

This clone was found many times. The rearrangement joins TRBV5-1 to TRBJ1-4; 7 nucleotides match TRBD1. J lost 3 bases, V lost 2 bases, and 7 bases had no gene match. This CDR3 is 16 amino acids long. Germline loops: CDR1 SGHRS, CDR2 YFSETQ. This CDR3 is CASSFLPGQSNEKLFF. The CDR3 DNA reads as TGCGCCAGCAGCTTCCTACCGGGACAGTCTAATGAAAAACTGTTTTTT.